Detailed here is one TCR beta chain. What it recognizes is unknown. Central memory, naive, regulatory and stem cell-like memory CD4+ cells were sorted by CD45RO/CCR7/CD25/CD127/CD95/CD27. The CDR3 has 15 residues. V shed 6 bases and J shed 1 base, with 15 bases lying between them. Germline V gene sequence: CDR1 KGHSH, CDR2 LQKENI. Expressed TCRB transcripts were sequenced after all isolated RNA was converted to cDNA. The repertoire was sequenced with immunoSEQ multiplex PCR; TCRdb's copy has only in-frame clones and lacks some. The table has about 900,000 clones, roughly 15% seen once. This sample was taken from a study of beta chain features in type 1 diabetes. General study points: Reduced insertions and increased deletions marked VDJ junctions in type 1 diabetes patients.

The receptor was derived from a woman under 30 in good health. The sequenced sample consisted of naive CD4+ T cells from blood. V usage is TRBV18 and J usage is TRBJ1-2; tentatively, D is TRBD1 (5 bases). Written as DNA, the CDR3 is TGTGCCAGCTCCCCGACCCCGACAGTTAACTATGGCTACACCTTC. Translation gives CASSPTPTVNYGYTF.